This TCR beta chain is from a study of CD8 T cells in Susac syndrome. Study details: Patients with Susac syndrome, at blood draw, were therapy-naive, on corticosteroids, or on intravenous immunoglobulin alone.

Turning to this clonotype: Its specificity is not known.

Study results and caveats: The total CD8+ repertoires yielded about 15 Susac-specific public clones and the CD8+ TEMRA repertoires yielded roughly five.

The CDR3 runs to 12 residues. Between the trimmed V and J ends, which lost 3 bases and 6 bases, there was a span of 8 bases. Germline V gene data show CDR1 as LNHDA and CDR2 as SQIVND (reference sequence). The Susac syndrome patients fit the recently defined diagnostic criteria for definite or probable disease. Random hexamers were used to reverse transcribe roughly 0.5 to 1 ug of RNA. By means of immunoSEQ multiplex PCR, TCR beta CDR3 spanning 54 Vbeta and 13 Jbeta underwent amplification. Each CDR3 protein is one row after TCRdb ran MiXCR on the immunoSEQ multiplex PCR reads. The table lists 120,000 or so distinct CDR3 sequences, approximately 96% of them singletons, with around 0.21% in the top ten.

V and J are TRBV19 and TRBJ1-1; a weak D match, TRBD1 (5 bases). The sequence was obtained from a human donor with Susac syndrome. Sequenced material: CD8+ T cells from PBMCs. CDR3 in amino acids: CASSILGAEAFF. CDR3 coding DNA: TGTGCCAGTAGTATCTTGGGGGCTGAAGCTTTCTTT.